This record looks at one T cell receptor beta chain sequence and its context. Antigen specificity is unknown. Sequenced by immunoSEQ multiplex PCR; TCRdb stores in-frame clones only, minus some. The table has over a million clones, approximately 80% seen once. The sample is drawn from a study of shared clonotypes between healthy human individuals. Looking at the study overall: CD4 naive and CD4 memory each took three plates per donor, while CD8 naive took two and CD8 memory one. Study-level results: About 4.5% of naive CD4 clonotypes were common to a few donors. When compared with the clonotypes that were shared by all four sorted-subset donors, the non-shared clonotypes turned out to have lower generation probabilities. Sorted-subset sequencing was shown by rarefaction to be incomplete despite large depth.

This receptor was taken from a man aged 18-30 years in good health. Some clones in this sample may be carry-over from other donors' samples. Sequencing was carried out using memory CD4+ T cells from PBMCs. Noted subset: CD45RA-negative fraction.

The CDR3 reads CASSPSGTGGYGYTF. CDR3 DNA sequence: TGTGCCAGCAGCCCCTCTGGGACAGGGGGGTATGGCTACACCTTC. V and J are TRBV7-3 and TRBJ1-2, with TRBD1 identical over 11 bases. The junction had 7 bases not matched to a gene; V was cut back by 5 bases and J by 5 bases. The CDR3 is made up of 15 amino acids. Germline V lookup: CDR1 SGHTA, CDR2 FQGTGA.